A single sample is the source of the 2 T cell receptor beta chains below, sequenced in a study of cytomegalovirus exposure and HLA in healthy donors. The PCR ran on 60 Vbeta and 13 Jbeta primers. Assay used: immunoSEQ multiplex PCR; TCRdb lists only in-frame clones, some missing. The sample totals 180,000 or so clones. The sequenced sample was PBMCs. The origin of the receptors is a woman younger than 30 in good health and CMV-seropositive.

The chain combines TRBV18 with TRBJ1-1, with 7 positions matching TRBD1. CDR1 KGHSH and CDR2 LQKENI come from the germline V gene. Unmatched junction bases numbered 9, after V lost 0 bases and J lost 5 bases. The CDR3 spans 16 residues. CDR3 coding DNA: TGTGCCAGCTCACCACCGTGGAGGGGGCAAAGGACTGAAGCTTTCTTT. Protein: CASSPPWRGQRTEAFF.

The rearrangement links TRBV30 to TRBJ1-2, with D hard to call. Deletions cut 5 bases from V and 8 bases from J, with 12 bases between. CDR3 length: 11 amino acids. Germline assignment: CDR1 GTSNPN and CDR2 SVGIG (reference sequence). In nucleotides, the CDR3 is TGTGCCTGGGGTACGGTCCACGGCTACACCTTC. Amino acids: CAWGTVHGYTF.